The clone carrying this T cell receptor (beta chain) appeared once. Its antigen remains unknown. Germline lookup yields CDR1 SGHRS and CDR2 YFSETQ. V gave up 0 bases and J gave up 2 bases, with 6 bases separating them. The CDR3 runs to 15 residues. Some clones are missing from TCRdb's copy, which holds only in-frame ones; the method was immunoSEQ multiplex PCR. The table lists under 150,000 clones, 80% to 95% of them singletons. This record comes from a study of T cell responses to AZD1222 COVID-19 vaccine. General study points: Elevations in Spike-specific TCR breadth and depth followed administration of two AZD1222 doses. Samples come after the peak T cell response, not at day 14.

V is TRBV5-1 and J is TRBJ2-6; D remains ambiguous. The clonotype comes from an adult who received the AZD1222 COVID-19 vaccine. Sequenced here: peripheral blood, sampled 28 days after the second AZD1222 dose. The CDR3 sequence: CASSLGPAGANVLTF. CDR3 DNA: TGCGCCAGCAGCTTGGGGCCAGCTGGGGCCAACGTCCTGACTTTC.